The 20 T cell receptor beta chains below all came from one sample that was sequenced in a study of blood T cell repertoires in COVID-19. Repertoires were generated with immunoSEQ multiplex PCR, while TCRdb's copy carries only in-frame clones and drops some. The sample includes 100,000 to 150,000 clones, about 85% of them seen just once. Sequencing was done on a sample of peripheral blood. The receptors shown here come from a man of 80 years or more with active or convalescent COVID-19.

This chain joins TRBV19 and TRBJ2-1, with 7 positions matching TRBD1. This CDR3 is built from 16 residues. Germline trimming cut 7 bases from V and 8 bases from J; bases unmatched to any gene: 17. The germline gives CDR1 LNHDA, CDR2 SQIVND (reference sequence). The CDR3 DNA sequence: TGTGCCAGTACCTACAAGGGGGCAGCCGGTGAGGATGAGCAGTTCTTC. Protein sequence: CASTYKGAAGEDEQFF.

The chain recombines TRBV7-6 with TRBJ2-2; possibly TRBD1 for D (6 bases). Trimming cost V 2 bases and J 6 bases, with 16 bases left between them. Germline V CDR1 and CDR2: SGHVS, FNYEAQ. The CDR3 is 16 residues long. In DNA, the CDR3 is TGTGCCAGCAGCTTATTCGGGGCAGGGGAATCCGGGGAGCTGTTTTTT. The encoded protein is CASSLFGAGESGELFF.

This clone was recorded a few times. The chain carries TRBV9 and TRBJ2-3; 7 nucleotides agree with TRBD2. Germline V gene data show CDR1 as SGDLS and CDR2 as YYNGEE. The CDR3 runs to 15 residues. J gave up 2 bases and V 2 bases, and 5 bases lay outside the gene matches. The DNA for the CDR3 is TGTGCCAGCAGCGTTGAGGCGGGAGACACAGATACGCAGTATTTT. Its protein is CASSVEAGDTDTQYF.

The chain combines TRBV5-5 with TRBJ2-2, with D possibly TRBD2 on 5 matching bases. Germline CDR1 is SGHKS and CDR2 is YYEKEE (reference sequence). Trimming removed 6 bases from V and 3 bases from J, with 15 bases in between. This CDR3 comprises 15 residues. CDR3 DNA sequence: TGTGCCAGCACTTCAAGGGAGCTGTACACCGGGGAGCTGTTTTTT. Its translation: CASTSRELYTGELFF.

The V call is TRBV6-4, the J call TRBJ1-1; D possibly corresponds to TRBD1 (6 bases). The CDR3 extends over 16 amino acids. CDR1 and CDR2 (germline): MRHNA, SNTAGT. V gave up 3 bases and J gave up 0 bases, with 14 bases separating them. CDR3 nucleotide sequence: TGTGCCAGCAGTGAACCGACACAGGGCATGAACACTGAAGCTTTCTTT. Residues: CASSEPTQGMNTEAFF.

The chain recombines TRBV27 with TRBJ1-2; 9 bases are a match to TRBD1. Germline assignment: CDR1 MNHEY and CDR2 SMNVEV (reference sequence). The J segment lost 4 bases and the V segment lost 6 bases, leaving 3 bases of the junction unmatched. The CDR3 covers 13 residues. CDR3 DNA: TGTGCCAGCAGACGGACAGGGGCCTATGGCTACACCTTC. Translation: CASRRTGAYGYTF.

The gene calls are TRBV6-2 or TRBV6-3 and TRBJ1-5, with 9 nucleotides matching TRBD1. Germline assignment: CDR1 MNHEY and CDR2 SVGEGT. The CDR3 runs to 17 residues. V was pared by 6 bases and J by 3 bases, with 12 bases of the junction left unmatched. The CDR3 DNA reads as TGTGCCAGCAGCCCTAGCCCCACAGGGGGCTTCAATCAGCCCCAGCATTTT. Its protein product is CASSPSPTGGFNQPQHF.

J is TRBJ1-5 and V is TRBV21-1; TRBD1 is the table's D call and was not checked against the DNA. TRBV21-1 is a listed pseudogene. The CDR3 length is 17 residues. Here the CDR3 DNA reads TGTGCCAGCTCCAAAGGGGGACAGGGTCAGTCACAGCAGCCCCAGCATTTT. This encodes CASSKGGQGQSQQPQHF.

This chain connects TRBV19 to TRBJ2-7, with TRBD1 matching 10 bases. With V trimmed by 10 bases and J by 5 bases, 14 bases remained unmatched. The germline V gene has CDR1 LNHDA and CDR2 SQIVND (reference sequence). This CDR3 region has 15 residues. The CDR3: CATSGQGRIFDEQYF. The CDR3 DNA reads as TGTGCCACCTCGGGACAGGGGAGAATTTTCGACGAGCAGTACTTC.

The chain links TRBV28 to TRBJ2-2, with TRBD1 matching over 9 bases. Losses at the gene ends were 6 bases for V and 5 bases for J; bases not matched to a gene: 7. Germline V gene lookup returns CDR1 MDHEN and CDR2 SYDVKM. This CDR3 has 15 residues. The CDR3 DNA reads TGTGCCAGCAGAACCGGGACAGGGAAGACCGGGGAGCTGTTTTTT. It specifies CASRTGTGKTGELFF. The entire variable domain, with the rest obtained from reference TRBV28 and TRBJ2-2, is as follows: DVKVTQSSRYLVKRTGEKVFLECVQDMDHENMFWYRQDPGLGLRLIYFSYDVKMKEKGDIPEGYSVSREKKERFSLILESASTNQTSMYLCASRTGTGKTGELFFGEGSRLTVL.

The rearrangement joins TRBV6-5 to TRBJ1-5; TRBD1 matches at 7 bases. Per the germline V gene, CDR1 is MNHEY and CDR2 is SVGAGI. There are 13 residues in the CDR3. V lost 6 bases and J lost 7; bases outside the gene matches: 6. The CDR3 DNA follows: TGTGCCAGCAGCTCTCGACAGGGACAGCCCCAGCATTTT. Its translation is CASSSRQGQPQHF.

The V call is TRBV5-1, the J call TRBJ2-1; TRBD2 aligns across 9 bases. CDR3 length equals 16 residues. Germline trimming cut 1 base from V and 5 bases from J; bases unmatched to any gene: 7. The germline CDR1 and CDR2 sequences are SGHRS and YFSETQ. The CDR3 region is CASSLRVAGADNEQFF. DNA of the CDR3: TGCGCCAGCAGCTTGAGGGTAGCGGGAGCGGACAATGAGCAGTTCTTC.

The genes are TRBV5-1 and TRBJ2-5; D is uncertain. The ends were cut back, 4 bases at V and 1 base at J, with 20 bases in the middle. This CDR3 region has 17 residues. From germline, CDR1 is SGHRS and CDR2 YFSETQ. The CDR3 bases are TGCGCCAGCAGCGCCCCCCATTCAGACTGGGTCCAAGAGACCCAGTACTTC. This sequence encodes CASSAPHSDWVQETQYF.

This clone has just a few counts. The chain couples TRBV5-5 to TRBJ1-2; D ambiguous. This CDR3 is built from 15 residues. In germline, CDR1 is SGHKS, CDR2 YYEKEE (reference sequence). V shed 0 bases and J shed 1 base, with 10 bases lying between them. The CDR3 DNA is TGTGCCAGCAGCTTGGATTGGGCCATTAACTATGGCTACACCTTC. Amino acids: CASSLDWAINYGYTF.

The rearrangement links TRBV5-6 to TRBJ2-5; D is perhaps TRBD1 (6 bases). V was cut by 1 base and J by 5 bases, with 18 bases left in between. The CDR3 covers 16 residues. Per germline, CDR1 SGHDT and CDR2 YYEEEE. The CDR3 DNA reads as TGTGCCAGCAGCTTGAGGGGGTCGTGGGCTCTTGAGACCCAGTACTTC. This encodes CASSLRGSWALETQYF.

The chain employs TRBV5-1 and TRBJ1-6, with 8 bases that match TRBD1. The germline V gene encodes CDR1 SGHRS and CDR2 YFSETQ. The CDR3 runs 15 residues. V was pared by 0 bases and J by 6 bases, with 2 bases of the junction left unmatched. CDR3 DNA: TGCGCCAGCAGCTTGGGACAGGGGAGTAATTCACCCCTCCACTTT. Translation gives CASSLGQGSNSPLHF.

This chain links TRBV4-2 with TRBJ1-3; D remains unclear. The CDR3 extends over 16 amino acids. V gave up 0 bases and J gave up 0 bases, with 9 bases separating them. Germline CDR1 LGHNA, CDR2 YNFKEQ. CDR3 region: CASSQDWANSGNTIYF. DNA of the CDR3: TGTGCCAGCAGCCAAGATTGGGCTAACTCTGGAAACACCATATATTTT.

The chain joins TRBV4-2 to TRBJ2-7; 9 bases fit TRBD2. Germline CDR1 LGHNA, CDR2 YNFKEQ. V lost 2 bases to trimming and J lost 4 bases; unmatched junction nucleotides: 9. The CDR3 has 16 residues. CDR3 nucleotide sequence: TGTGCCAGCAGCCAATCCGGTCTAGCGGGGACGTACGAGCAGTACTTC. Translated, it gives CASSQSGLAGTYEQYF.

The chain carries TRBV11-2 and TRBJ1-2, with a weak D call TRBD1 (5 bases). CDR1 is SGHAT and CDR2 is FQNNGV in the germline V gene. V lost 0 bases and J 10 bases, leaving 12 bases between the germline ends. This CDR3 contains 13 residues. CDR3 sequence: CASSLDWAGFYTF. The CDR3 DNA follows: TGTGCCAGCAGCTTAGATTGGGCAGGGTTCTACACCTTC.

This chain links TRBV25-1 with TRBJ2-1; the match to TRBD2 covers 12 bases. After removal of 6 bases from V and 9 bases from J, the junction contained 9 bases not matched to a gene. The CDR3 is made up of 15 amino acids. Germline V gene lookup returns CDR1 MGHDK and CDR2 SYGVNS. The CDR3 sequence is CASRDRLAGVGEQFF. The CDR3 coding sequence is TGTGCCAGCAGAGATAGACTAGCGGGAGTGGGTGAGCAGTTCTTC.